This T cell receptor (beta chain) was found in a study of T-cell reconstitution after alpha-beta-depleted transplantation in children. Preparing the TCRbeta library involved the use of unique molecular identifiers. TCRdb reprocessed the PCR reads via MiXCR and lists one record per CDR3 protein. The sample holds about 200,000 distinct CDR3 sequences, 5% to 6.5% seen once. The table lists this clonotype with many counts. CDR1 SGHRS and CDR2 YFSETQ come from the germline V gene. This CDR3 contains 14 residues. V lost 2 bases and J lost 7, with 10 bases in between. Sequencing was performed on PBMCs, taken before TCRalphabeta/CD19-depleted stem cell transplant. The receptor was isolated from a girl under three years old with combined immunodeficiency, due to receive a stem cell transplant. The gene calls are TRBV5-1 and TRBJ1-6; no definite D call. The DNA for the CDR3 is TGCGCCAGCAGCTTTTACCATTCGAATTCACCCCTCCACTTT. Amino acids: CASSFYHSNSPLHF.